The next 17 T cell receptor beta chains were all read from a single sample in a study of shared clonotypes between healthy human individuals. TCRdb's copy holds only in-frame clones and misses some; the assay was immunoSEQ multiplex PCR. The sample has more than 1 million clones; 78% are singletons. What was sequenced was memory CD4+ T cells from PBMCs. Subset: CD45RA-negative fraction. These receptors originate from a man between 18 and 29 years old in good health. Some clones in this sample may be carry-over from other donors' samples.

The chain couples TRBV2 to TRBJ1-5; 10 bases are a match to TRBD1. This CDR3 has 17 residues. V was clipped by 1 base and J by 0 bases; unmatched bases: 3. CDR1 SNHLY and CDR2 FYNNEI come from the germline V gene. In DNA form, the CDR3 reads TGTGCCAGCAGTGAAGAGACAGGGGGCCATAGCAATCAGCCCCAGCATTTT. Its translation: CASSEETGGHSNQPQHF.

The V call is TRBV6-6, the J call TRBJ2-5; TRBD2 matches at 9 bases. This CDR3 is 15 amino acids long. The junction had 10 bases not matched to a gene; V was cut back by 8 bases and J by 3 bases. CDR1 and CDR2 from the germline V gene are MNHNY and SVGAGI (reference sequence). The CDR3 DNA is TGTGCCAGCGGCCATCGTAGCGGGGGCAAAGAGACCCAGTACTTC. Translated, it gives CASGHRSGGKETQYF.

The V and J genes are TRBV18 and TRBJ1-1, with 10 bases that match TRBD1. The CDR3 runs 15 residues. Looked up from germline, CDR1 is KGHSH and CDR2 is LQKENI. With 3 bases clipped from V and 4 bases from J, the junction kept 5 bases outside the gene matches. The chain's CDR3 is CASSPPGQGPTEAFF. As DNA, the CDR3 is TGTGCCAGCTCACCTCCGGGACAGGGGCCCACTGAAGCTTTCTTT.

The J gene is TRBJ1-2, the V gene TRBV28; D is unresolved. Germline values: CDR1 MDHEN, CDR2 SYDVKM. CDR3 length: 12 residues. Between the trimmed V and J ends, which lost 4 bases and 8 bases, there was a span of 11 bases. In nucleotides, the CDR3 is TGTGCCAGCAGTTCACGATACAGCGGCTACACCTTC. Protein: CASSSRYSGYTF.

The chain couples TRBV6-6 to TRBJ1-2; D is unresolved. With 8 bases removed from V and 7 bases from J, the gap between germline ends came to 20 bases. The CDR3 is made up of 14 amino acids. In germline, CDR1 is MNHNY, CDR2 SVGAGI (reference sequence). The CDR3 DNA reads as TGTGCCAGCCGGAGATCCCAACGGGTTATTGGCTACACCTTC. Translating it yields CASRRSQRVIGYTF.

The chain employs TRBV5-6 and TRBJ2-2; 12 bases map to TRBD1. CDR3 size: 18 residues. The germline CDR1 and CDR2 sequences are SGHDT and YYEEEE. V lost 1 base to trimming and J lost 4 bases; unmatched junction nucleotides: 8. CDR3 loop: CASSLYGTGGGSTGELFF. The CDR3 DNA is TGTGCCAGCAGCTTGTACGGGACAGGGGGCGGTAGCACCGGGGAGCTGTTTTTT.

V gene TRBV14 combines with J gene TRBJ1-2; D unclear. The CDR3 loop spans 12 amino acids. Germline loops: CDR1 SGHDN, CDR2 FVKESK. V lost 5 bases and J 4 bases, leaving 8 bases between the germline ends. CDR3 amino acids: CASSKGAYGYTF. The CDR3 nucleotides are TGTGCCAGCAGCAAAGGTGCCTATGGCTACACCTTC.

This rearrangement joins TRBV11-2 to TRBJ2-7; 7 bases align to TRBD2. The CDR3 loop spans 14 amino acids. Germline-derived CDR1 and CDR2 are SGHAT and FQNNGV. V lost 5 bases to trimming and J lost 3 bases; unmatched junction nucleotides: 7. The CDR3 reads CASSQRLANYEQYF. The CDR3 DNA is TGTGCCAGCAGCCAACGACTAGCCAACTACGAGCAGTACTTC.

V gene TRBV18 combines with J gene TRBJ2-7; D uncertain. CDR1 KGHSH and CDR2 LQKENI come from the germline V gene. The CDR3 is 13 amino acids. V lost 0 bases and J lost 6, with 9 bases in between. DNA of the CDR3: TGTGCCAGCTCACCACCCTTACCCCTCGAGCAGTACTTC. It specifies CASSPPLPLEQYF.

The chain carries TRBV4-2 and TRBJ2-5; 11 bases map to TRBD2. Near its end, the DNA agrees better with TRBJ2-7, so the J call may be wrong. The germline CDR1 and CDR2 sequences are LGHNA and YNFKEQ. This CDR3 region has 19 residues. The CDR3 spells CASSQDSPQLAGATYEQYF. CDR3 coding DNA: TGTGCCAGCAGCCAAGATTCCCCTCAACTAGCGGGAGCCACCTACGAGCAGTACTTC.

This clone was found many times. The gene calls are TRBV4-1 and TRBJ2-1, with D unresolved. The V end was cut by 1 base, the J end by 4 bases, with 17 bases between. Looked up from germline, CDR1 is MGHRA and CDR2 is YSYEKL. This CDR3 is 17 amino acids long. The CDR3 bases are TGCGCCAGCAGCCAAGGTATTGTACGGGCCGATTACAATGAGCAGTTCTTC. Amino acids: CASSQGIVRADYNEQFF.

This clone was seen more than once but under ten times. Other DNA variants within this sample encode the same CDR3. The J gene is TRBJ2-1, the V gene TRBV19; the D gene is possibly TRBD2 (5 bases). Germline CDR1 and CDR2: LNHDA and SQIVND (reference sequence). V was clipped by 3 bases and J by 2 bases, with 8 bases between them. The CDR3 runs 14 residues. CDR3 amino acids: CASSIDGAYNEQFF. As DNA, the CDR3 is TGTGCCAGTAGTATCGACGGGGCCTACAATGAGCAGTTCTTC.

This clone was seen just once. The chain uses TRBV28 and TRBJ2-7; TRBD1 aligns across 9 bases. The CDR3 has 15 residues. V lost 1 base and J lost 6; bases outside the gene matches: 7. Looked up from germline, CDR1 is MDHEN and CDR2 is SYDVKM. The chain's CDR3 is CASSLLLGTGTEQYF. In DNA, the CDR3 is TGTGCCAGCAGTTTATTGCTTGGGACAGGGACCGAGCAGTACTTC. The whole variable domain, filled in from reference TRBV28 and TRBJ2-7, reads DVKVTQSSRYLVKRTGEKVFLECVQDMDHENMFWYRQDPGLGLRLIYFSYDVKMKEKGDIPEGYSVSREKKERFSLILESASTNQTSMYLCASSLLLGTGTEQYFGPGTRLTVT.

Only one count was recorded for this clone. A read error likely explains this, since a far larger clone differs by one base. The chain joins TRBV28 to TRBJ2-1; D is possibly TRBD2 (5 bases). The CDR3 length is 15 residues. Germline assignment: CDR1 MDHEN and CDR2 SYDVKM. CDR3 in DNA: TGTACCAGCAGTCCCCGGAAAAGCGGCCCCCCTGAGCAGTTCTTC. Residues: CTSSPRKSGPPEQFF.

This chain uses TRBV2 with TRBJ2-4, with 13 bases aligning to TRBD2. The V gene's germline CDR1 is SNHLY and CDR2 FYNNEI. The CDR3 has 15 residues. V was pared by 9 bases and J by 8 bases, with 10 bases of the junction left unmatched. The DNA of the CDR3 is TGTGCCAGTACGCTTGGACTAGCGGGAGTTGACATTCAGTACTTC. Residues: CASTLGLAGVDIQYF.

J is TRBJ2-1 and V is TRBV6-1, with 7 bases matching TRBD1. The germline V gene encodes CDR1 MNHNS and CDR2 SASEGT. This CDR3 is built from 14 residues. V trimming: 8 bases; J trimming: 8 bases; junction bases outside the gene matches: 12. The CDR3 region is CASRPGQRLHEQFF. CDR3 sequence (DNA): TGTGCCAGCCGTCCGGGACAGCGCCTTCATGAGCAGTTCTTC.

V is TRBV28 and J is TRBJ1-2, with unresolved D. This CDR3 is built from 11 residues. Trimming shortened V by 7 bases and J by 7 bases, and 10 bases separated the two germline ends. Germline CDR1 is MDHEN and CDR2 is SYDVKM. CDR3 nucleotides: TGTGCCAGCAAGGTCGTCGGTGGCTACACCTTC. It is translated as CASKVVGGYTF.